This T cell receptor (beta chain) was identified in a study of technical replicates of blood from a handful of donors. Germline CDR1 is SGHRS and CDR2 is YFSETQ. The CDR3 sequence is 16 residues long. V was pared by 0 bases and J by 2 bases, with 9 bases between. Sequencing used immunoSEQ multiplex PCR; TCRdb keeps in-frame clones, though not all of them. The sample contains roughly 69,000 clones, 95% to 98% of which appear only once. The sequenced sample was T cells isolated from PBMCs. The chain carries TRBV5-1 and TRBJ2-6; D gene uncertain. The TCR originated in a human donor in good health. The CDR3 is CASSLEASTGANVLTF. CDR3 nucleotide sequence: TGCGCCAGCAGCTTGGAAGCCTCAACTGGGGCCAACGTCCTGACTTTC.